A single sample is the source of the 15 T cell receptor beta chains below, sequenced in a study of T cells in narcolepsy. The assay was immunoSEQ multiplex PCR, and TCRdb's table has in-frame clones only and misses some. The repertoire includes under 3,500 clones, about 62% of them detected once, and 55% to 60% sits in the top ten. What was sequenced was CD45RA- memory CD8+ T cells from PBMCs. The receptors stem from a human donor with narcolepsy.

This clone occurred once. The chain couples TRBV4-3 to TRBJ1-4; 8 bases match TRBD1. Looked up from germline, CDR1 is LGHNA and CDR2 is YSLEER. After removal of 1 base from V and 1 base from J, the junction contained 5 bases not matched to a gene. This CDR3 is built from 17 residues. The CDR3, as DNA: TGCGCCAGCAGCCAAGGGACAGGGATAGGAACTAATGAAAAACTGTTTTTT. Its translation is CASSQGTGIGTNEKLFF.

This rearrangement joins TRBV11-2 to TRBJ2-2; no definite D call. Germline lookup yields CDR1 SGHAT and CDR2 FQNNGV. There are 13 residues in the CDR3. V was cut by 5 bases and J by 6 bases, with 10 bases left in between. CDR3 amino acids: CASSPYSAGELFF. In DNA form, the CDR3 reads TGTGCCAGCAGCCCATACTCGGCCGGGGAGCTGTTTTTT.

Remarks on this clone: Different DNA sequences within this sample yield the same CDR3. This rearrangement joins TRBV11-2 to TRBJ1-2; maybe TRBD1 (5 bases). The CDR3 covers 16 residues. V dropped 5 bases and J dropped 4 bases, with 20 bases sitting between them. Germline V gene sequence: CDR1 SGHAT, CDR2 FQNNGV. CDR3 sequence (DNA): TGTGCCAGCAGCCTATACGACGGGGCCCCAAGCTATGGCTACACCTTC. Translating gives CASSLYDGAPSYGYTF.

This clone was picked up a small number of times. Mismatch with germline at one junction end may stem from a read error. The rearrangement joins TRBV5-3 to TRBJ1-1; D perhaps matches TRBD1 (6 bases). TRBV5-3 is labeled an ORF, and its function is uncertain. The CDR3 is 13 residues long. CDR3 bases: TGTGCCAGCAGCTTAGGGGGGGCCGACGAAGCTTTCTTT. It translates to CASSLGGADEAFF.

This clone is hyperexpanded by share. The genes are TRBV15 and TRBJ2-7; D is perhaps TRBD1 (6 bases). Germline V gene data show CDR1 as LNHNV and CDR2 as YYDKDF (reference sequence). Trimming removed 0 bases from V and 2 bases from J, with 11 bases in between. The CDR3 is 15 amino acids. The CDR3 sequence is CATSREQGMTYEQYF. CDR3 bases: TGTGCCACCAGCAGAGAACAGGGTATGACCTACGAGCAGTACTTC.

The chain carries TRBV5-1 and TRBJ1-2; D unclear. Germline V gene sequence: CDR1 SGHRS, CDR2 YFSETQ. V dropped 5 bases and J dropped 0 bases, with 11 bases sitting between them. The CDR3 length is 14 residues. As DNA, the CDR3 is TGCGCCAGCAGGACACCTCAAGCTAACTATGGCTACACCTTC. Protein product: CASRTPQANYGYTF.

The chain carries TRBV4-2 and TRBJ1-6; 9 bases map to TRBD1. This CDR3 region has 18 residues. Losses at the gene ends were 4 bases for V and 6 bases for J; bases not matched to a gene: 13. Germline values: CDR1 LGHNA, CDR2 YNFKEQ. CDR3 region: CASSLTPLQGARNSPLHF. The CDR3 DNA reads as TGTGCCAGCAGCCTAACCCCGTTACAGGGGGCGCGTAATTCACCCCTCCACTTT.

CDR3 DNA: TGCGCCAGCAGCTTCCCCCCGGGGAAGAACACAGATACGCAGTATTTT. Amino acid sequence: CASSFPPGKNTDTQYF. V gene TRBV5-1 combines with J gene TRBJ2-3; weak D call: TRBD2 (5 bases). The germline CDR1 and CDR2 sequences are SGHRS and YFSETQ. V was cut by 2 bases and J by 2 bases, with 15 bases left in between. The CDR3 runs to 16 residues.

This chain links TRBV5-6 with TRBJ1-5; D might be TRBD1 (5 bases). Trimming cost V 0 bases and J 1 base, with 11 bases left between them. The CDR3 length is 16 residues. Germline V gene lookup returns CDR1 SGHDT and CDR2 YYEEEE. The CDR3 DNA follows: TGTGCCAGCAGCTTGGGACAGTCCCGAAGCAATCAGCCCCAGCATTTT. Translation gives CASSLGQSRSNQPQHF.

The CDR3 DNA is TGTGCCAGTAGTAGCGGGGGGCCCAACGAGCAGTACTTC. It encodes CASSSGGPNEQYF. The chain has TRBV19 and TRBJ2-5, with 8 bases that match TRBD2. The J call may be mistaken, given a closer DNA end match to TRBJ2-7. In germline, CDR1 is LNHDA, CDR2 SQIVND (reference sequence). There are 13 residues in the CDR3.

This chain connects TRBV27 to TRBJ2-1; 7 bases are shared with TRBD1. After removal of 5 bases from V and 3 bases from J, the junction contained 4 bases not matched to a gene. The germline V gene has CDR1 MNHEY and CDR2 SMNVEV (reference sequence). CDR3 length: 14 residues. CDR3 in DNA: TGTGCCAGCAGTGCCCGGGACAGCTACAATGAGCAGTTCTTC. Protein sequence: CASSARDSYNEQFF.

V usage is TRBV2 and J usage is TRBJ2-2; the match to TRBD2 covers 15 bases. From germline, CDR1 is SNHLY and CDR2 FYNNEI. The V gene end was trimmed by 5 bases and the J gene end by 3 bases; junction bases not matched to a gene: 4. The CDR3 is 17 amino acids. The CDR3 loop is CASSRTSGGVDTGELFF. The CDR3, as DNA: TGTGCCAGCAGTCGGACTAGCGGGGGGGTAGACACCGGGGAGCTGTTTTTT.

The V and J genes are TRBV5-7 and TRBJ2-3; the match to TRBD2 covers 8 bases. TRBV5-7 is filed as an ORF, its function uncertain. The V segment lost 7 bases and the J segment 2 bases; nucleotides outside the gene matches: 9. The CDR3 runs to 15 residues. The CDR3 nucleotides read TGTGCCAGCCGCGGCGAGCGGGGGCACACAGATACGCAGTATTTT. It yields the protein CASRGERGHTDTQYF.

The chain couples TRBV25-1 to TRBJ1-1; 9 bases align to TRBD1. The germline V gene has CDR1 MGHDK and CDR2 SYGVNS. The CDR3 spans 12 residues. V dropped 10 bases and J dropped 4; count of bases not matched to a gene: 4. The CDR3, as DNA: TGTGCCACACGACAGGGGGGCACTGAAGCTTTCTTT. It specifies CATRQGGTEAFF.

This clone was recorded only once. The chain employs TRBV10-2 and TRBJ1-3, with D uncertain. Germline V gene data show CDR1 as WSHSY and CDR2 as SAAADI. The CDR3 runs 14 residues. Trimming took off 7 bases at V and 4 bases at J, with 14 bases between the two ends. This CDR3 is CASKEAGSGNTIYF. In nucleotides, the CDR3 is TGCGCCAGCAAGGAGGCAGGCTCAGGAAACACCATATATTTT.